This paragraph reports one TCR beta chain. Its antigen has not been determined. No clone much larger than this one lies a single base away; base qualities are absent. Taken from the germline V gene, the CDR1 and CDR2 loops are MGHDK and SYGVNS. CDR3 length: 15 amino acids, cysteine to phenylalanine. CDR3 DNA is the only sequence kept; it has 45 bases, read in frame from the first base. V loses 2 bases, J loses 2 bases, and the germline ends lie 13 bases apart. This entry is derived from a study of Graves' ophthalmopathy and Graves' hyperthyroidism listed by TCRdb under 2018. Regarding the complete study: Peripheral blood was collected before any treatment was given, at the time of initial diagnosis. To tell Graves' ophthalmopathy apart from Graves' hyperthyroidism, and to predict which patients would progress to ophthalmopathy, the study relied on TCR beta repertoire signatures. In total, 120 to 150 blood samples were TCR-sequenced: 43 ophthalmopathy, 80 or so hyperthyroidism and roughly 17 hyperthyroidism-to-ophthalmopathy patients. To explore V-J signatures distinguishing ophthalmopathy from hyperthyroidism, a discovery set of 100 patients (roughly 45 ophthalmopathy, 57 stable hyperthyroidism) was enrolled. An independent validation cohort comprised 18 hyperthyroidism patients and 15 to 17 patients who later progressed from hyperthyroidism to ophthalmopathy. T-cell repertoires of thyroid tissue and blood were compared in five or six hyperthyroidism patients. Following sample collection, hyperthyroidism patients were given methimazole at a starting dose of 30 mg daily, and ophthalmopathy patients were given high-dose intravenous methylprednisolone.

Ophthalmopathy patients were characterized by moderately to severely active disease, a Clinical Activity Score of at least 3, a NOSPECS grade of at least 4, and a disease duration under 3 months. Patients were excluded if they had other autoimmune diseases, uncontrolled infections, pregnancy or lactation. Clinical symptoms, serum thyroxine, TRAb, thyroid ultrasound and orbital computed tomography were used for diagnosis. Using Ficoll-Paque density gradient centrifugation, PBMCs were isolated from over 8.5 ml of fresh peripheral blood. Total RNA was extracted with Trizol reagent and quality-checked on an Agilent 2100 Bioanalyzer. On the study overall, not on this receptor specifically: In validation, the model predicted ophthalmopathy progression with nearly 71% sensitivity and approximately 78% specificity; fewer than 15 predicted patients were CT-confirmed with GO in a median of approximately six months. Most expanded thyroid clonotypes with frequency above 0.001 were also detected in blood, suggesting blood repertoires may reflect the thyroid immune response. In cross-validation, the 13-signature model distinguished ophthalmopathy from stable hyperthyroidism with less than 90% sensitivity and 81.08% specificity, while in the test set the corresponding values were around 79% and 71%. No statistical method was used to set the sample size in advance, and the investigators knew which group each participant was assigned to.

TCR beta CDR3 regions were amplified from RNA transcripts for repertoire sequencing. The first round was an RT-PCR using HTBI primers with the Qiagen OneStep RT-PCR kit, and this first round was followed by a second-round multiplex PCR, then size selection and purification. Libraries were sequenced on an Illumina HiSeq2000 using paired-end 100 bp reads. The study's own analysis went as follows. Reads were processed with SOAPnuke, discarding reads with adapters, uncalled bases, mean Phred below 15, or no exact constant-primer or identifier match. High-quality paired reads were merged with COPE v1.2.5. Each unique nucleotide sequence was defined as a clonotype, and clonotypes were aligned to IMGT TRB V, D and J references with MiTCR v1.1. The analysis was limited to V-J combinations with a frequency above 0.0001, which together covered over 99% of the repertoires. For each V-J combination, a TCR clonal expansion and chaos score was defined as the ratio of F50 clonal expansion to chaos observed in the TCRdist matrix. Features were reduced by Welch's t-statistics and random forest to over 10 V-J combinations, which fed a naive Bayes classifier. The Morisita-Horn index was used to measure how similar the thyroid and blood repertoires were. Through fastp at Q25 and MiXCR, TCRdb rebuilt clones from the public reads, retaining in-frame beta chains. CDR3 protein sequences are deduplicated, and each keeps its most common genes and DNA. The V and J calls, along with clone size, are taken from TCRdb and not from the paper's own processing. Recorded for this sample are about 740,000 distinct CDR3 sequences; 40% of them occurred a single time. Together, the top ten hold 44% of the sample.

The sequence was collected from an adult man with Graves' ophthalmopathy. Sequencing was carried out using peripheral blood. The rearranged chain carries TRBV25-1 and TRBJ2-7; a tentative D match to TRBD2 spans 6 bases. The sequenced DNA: TGTGCCAGCAGTGAAGCGGGGACTCGCACCTACGAGCAGTACTTC. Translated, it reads CASSEAGTRTYEQYF.